This T cell receptor beta chain was captured in a study of blood T cell repertoires in COVID-19 (dated by TCRdb to about 2020). Background on the whole study: The collaborator samples originated in the United States, Italy and Spain and spanned the acute and convalescent phases of COVID-19. The prospective study material was composed of cDNA or gDNA derived from T cells, B-cell-depleted T cells, or PBMCs. The dataset comprised deeply sampled blood TCRbeta repertoires from subjects exposed to, actively infected with, or recovered from COVID-19. The repertoires were released in a freely available public database intended as a resource for research on the immune response to SARS-CoV-2. The samples were drawn from the first 160 participants of the ongoing ImmuneRACE study and from 1,254 subjects provided by 6 global collaborators. Nearly every sample came with metadata listing a de-identified subject ID, COVID-19 status, age in years and sex. Where HLA class I and class II types were available, the types were taken from metadata supplied by the sample provider, not from assay-based typing.

TCRbeta CDR3 regions were amplified from genomic DNA by means of the immunoSEQ Assay, a bias-controlled multiplex PCR. Concerning the study's data processing: Within the assay, amplification of reference gene primers was used to estimate how many nucleated cells each sample contained. Sequence reads were collapsed and filtered to measure the absolute abundance of every unique TCRbeta CDR3 rearrangement. For each sample, productive Simpson clonality was calculated as the square root of Simpson's diversity index over productive rearrangements. TCRdb took over this immuneACCESS table, retaining in-frame rearrangements with V and J assigned. Such tables are incomplete; in checked studies, under half of the missing clones stem from an unresolved V gene, and the remainder is unexplained. V and J calls and clone size are given by that table; D and trimming were obtained from the DNA. The sample profile shows 200,000 to 250,000 clones; roughly 80% of them were found once. The ten largest clones capture approximately 7.6% of the sample.

Study-level results and caveats: The quantity of clinical and demographic metadata differed by source and by participant and was supplied without curation.

As concerns this clone: The antigen it recognizes is unknown. No base qualities exist here, and no much larger clone lies one base off it.

From the cysteine up to the phenylalanine, the CDR3 has a length of 13 residues. The kept DNA is CDR3 alone, 39 bases in frame from the first base. The germline V gene supplies CDR1 WSHSY and CDR2 SAAADI. Trimming takes 4 bases from V and 4 bases from J, and the germline ends sit 7 bases apart. One collaborating source in Seattle enrolled patients during active infection and followed them longitudinally through the course of disease. Collaborating institutions collected whole blood in K2EDTA tubes following their own protocols. For TCRbeta analysis, collaborators shipped samples as frozen whole blood, isolated PBMCs, or DNA extracted from either of those sample types.

The receptor was derived from a woman of 80 years or more with COVID-19, enrolled during active disease. Sequencing used peripheral blood. The V and J genes are TRBV10-2 and TRBJ1-4, with the identity of the D gene unclear. The sequenced DNA: TGCGCCAGCAGTGGAGGGAATAATGAAAAACTGTTTTTT. Its protein reads: CASSGGNNEKLFF.